These 3 T cell receptor beta chains originate from one sample sequenced in a study of tumor-infiltrating lymphocytes in primary liver carcinoma. Germline DNA was also extracted, and blood RNA derived from unsorted whole blood. The researchers produced TCR beta cDNA from around 500 ng total RNA with a constant-region primer. Researchers made the TCR beta libraries by running three nested multiplex PCR rounds with slightly modified ARM-PCR. Each of the first two PCR rounds ran nine to ten cycles with TRBV1-TRBV30 forward and C-beta reverse primers. In TCRdb, the multiplex PCR reads were re-called with MiXCR into one record per CDR3 protein. The sample includes 200,000 or so distinct CDR3 sequences, approximately 65% of them seen just once. Sequences were obtained from peripheral blood. These receptors were collected from a woman in her sixties with primary liver carcinoma and hepatitis B virus infection.

Turning to this clonotype: Given a much more abundant clone one base away, this may be a read error. The gene calls are TRBV5-4 and TRBJ2-1, with TRBD2 as a possible D gene (5 bases). Germline CDR1 is SGHNT and CDR2 is YYREEE (reference sequence). The CDR3 covers 12 residues. In DNA, the CDR3 is TGTGCCAGCAGAACTCCTAGCAATGAGCAGTCCTTC. Translation gives CASRTPSNEQSF.

The V call is TRBV7-9, the J call TRBJ1-1; no reliable D call. This CDR3 is 13 amino acids long. CDR1 is SEHNR and CDR2 is FQNEAQ in the germline V gene (reference sequence). V was pared by 5 bases and J by 0 bases, with 7 bases between. The CDR3 sequence: CASSRKLNTEAFF. CDR3 coding DNA: TGTGCCAGCAGCCGCAAACTGAACACTGAAGCTTTCTTT.

Concerning this clonotype itself: This may arise from a read error, as a much more abundant clone is one base away. The chain combines TRBV4-1 with TRBJ2-7; 10 bases map to TRBD1. The CDR3 runs to 15 residues. Per the germline V gene, CDR1 is MGHRA and CDR2 is YSYEKL. Trimming took 3 bases from V and 5 from J; bases not matched to a gene: 7. The CDR3 bases are TGCGCCAGCAGCCATGGTGGGGACAGGGGCCACGAGCAGTACTTC. Residues: CASSHGGDRGHEQYF.